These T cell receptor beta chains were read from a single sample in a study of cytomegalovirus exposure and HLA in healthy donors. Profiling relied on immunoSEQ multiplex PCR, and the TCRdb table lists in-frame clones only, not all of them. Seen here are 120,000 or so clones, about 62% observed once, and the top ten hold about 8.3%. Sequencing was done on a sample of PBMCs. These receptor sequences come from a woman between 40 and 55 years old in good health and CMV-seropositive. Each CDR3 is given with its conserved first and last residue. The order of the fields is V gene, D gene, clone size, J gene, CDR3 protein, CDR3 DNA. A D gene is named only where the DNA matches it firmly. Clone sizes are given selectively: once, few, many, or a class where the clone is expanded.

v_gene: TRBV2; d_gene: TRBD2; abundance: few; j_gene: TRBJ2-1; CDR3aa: CASSGEGLAGVGEQFF; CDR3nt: TGTGCCAGCAGTGGGGAGGGGCTAGCGGGAGTCGGGGAGCAGTTCTTC
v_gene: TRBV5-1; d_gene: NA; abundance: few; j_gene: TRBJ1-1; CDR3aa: CASSLRLAPATEAFF; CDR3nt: TGCGCCAGCAGCTTGAGACTGGCGCCGGCCACTGAAGCTTTCTTT
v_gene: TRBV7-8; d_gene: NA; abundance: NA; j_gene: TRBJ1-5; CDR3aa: CASSLVRDNQPQHF; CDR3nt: TGTGCCAGCAGCTTAGTACGGGACAATCAGCCCCAGCATTTT
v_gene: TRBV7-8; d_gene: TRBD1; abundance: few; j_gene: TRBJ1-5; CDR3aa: CASSPTGSDQPQHF; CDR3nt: TGTGCCAGCAGCCCGACAGGGTCGGACCAGCCCCAGCATTTT
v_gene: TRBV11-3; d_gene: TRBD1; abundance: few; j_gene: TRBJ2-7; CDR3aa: CASSSPGQGLYEQYF; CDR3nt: TGTGCCAGCAGCTCCCCGGGACAGGGTCTGTACGAGCAGTACTTC
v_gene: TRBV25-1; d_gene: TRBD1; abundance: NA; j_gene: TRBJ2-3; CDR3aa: CASRGQGSTDTQYF; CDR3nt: TGTGCCAGCAGAGGACAGGGGAGCACAGATACGCAGTATTTT
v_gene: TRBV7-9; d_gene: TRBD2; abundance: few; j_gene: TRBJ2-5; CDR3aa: CASSLGGSETQYF; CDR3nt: TGTGCCAGCAGCCTGGGGGGGAGCGAGACCCAGTACTTC
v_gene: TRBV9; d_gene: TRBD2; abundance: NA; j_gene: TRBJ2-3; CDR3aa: CASSVVTSGGTDTQYF; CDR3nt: TGTGCCAGCAGCGTAGTGACTAGCGGGGGCACAGATACGCAGTATTTT
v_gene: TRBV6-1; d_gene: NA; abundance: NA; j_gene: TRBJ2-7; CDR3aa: CASSEAPGWEQYF; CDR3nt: TGTGCCAGCAGTGAAGCCCCAGGGTGGGAGCAGTACTTC
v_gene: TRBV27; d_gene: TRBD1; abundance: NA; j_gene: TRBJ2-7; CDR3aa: CASSLDRGWGEQYF; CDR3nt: TGTGCCAGCAGCCTCGACAGGGGGTGGGGCGAGCAGTACTTC
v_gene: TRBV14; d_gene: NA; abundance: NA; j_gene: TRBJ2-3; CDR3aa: CASSRDTGTDTQYF; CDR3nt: TGTGCCAGCAGCCGGGACACCGGCACAGATACGCAGTATTTT
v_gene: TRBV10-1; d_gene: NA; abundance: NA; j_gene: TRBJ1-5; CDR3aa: CASSESRQVNQPQHF; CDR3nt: TGCGCCAGCAGTGAGTCGAGACAGGTCAATCAGCCCCAGCATTTT
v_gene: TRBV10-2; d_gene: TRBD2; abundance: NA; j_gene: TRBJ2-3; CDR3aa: CAILFPTSASTDTQYF; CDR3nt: TGCGCCATCCTTTTTCCGACTAGCGCTAGCACAGATACGCAGTATTTT
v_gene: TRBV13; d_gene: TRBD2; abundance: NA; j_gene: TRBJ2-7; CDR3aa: CASSPRTSGGYEQYF; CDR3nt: TGTGCCAGCAGCCCCCGGACTAGCGGGGGTTACGAGCAGTACTTC
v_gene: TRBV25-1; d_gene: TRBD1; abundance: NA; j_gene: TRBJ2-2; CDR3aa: CASSRMDRGTGELFF; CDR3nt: TGTGCCAGCAGTCGGATGGACAGGGGCACCGGGGAGCTGTTTTTT
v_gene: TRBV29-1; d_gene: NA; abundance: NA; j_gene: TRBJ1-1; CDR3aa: CSVEDREAFF; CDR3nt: TGCAGCGTTGAAGATCGTGAAGCTTTCTTT
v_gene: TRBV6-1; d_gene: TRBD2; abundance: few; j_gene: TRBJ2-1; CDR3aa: CASSPLAGSNNEQFF; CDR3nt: TGTGCCAGCAGTCCCCTAGCGGGGAGTAACAATGAGCAGTTCTTC
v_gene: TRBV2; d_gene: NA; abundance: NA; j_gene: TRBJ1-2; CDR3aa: CASSEAGGDYGYTF; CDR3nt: TGTGCCAGCAGTGAAGCGGGGGGTGACTATGGCTACACCTTC
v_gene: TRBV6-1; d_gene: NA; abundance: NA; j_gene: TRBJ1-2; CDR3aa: CASSEIGNYGYTF; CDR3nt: TGTGCCAGCAGTGAGATCGGTAACTATGGCTACACCTTC
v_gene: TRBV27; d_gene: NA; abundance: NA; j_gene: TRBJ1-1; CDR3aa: CASSPGGTEAFF; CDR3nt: TGTGCCAGCAGTCCGGGAGGGACTGAAGCTTTCTTT
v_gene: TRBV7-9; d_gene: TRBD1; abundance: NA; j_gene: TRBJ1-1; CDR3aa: CASSYRTGQYTEAFF; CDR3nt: TGTGCCAGCAGCTACCGGACAGGGCAGTACACTGAAGCTTTCTTT